This T cell receptor (beta chain) appears in the sequencing data of a study of blood T cell repertoires in COVID-19. Study background: Material from acute and convalescent COVID-19 was sourced from the United States, Italy and Spain.

The assay was immunoSEQ multiplex PCR, and TCRdb's table has in-frame clones only and misses some. The data show some 400,000 clones, about 87% seen once. CDR1 SGDLS and CDR2 YYNGEE come from the germline V gene. This CDR3 spans 17 amino acids. The germline V and J ends were trimmed by 1 base and 2 bases, with 18 bases remaining between them. The genes are TRBV9 and TRBJ2-5; tentative D call: TRBD1 (5 bases). Sequenced material: peripheral blood. The receptor's source is a human donor in a cohort sampled during active COVID-19. The CDR3 nucleotides read TGTGCCAGCAGCGTAACCCCCCGCGATAGGGGACAAGAGACCCAGTACTTC. Translation gives CASSVTPRDRGQETQYF.